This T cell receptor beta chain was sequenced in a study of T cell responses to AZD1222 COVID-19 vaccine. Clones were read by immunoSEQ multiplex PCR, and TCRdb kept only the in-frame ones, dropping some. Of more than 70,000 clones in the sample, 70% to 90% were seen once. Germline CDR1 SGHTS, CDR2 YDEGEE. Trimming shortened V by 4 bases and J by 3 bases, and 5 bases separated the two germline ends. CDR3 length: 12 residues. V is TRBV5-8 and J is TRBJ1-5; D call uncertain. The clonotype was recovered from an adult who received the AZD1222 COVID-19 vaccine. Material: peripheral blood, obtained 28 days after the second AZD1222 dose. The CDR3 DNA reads TGTGCCAGCAGCCGACCCAATCAGCCCCAGCATTTT. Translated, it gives CASSRPNQPQHF.